This TCR beta chain was obtained from a study of blood T cell repertoires in COVID-19. Study details: Both acute and convalescent COVID-19 samples were obtained from the United States, Italy and Spain. PBMCs, B-cell-depleted T cells, or T cells provided the cDNA or gDNA that made up the material.

How the authors handled the data: Amplification with reference gene primers provided the estimates of nucleated cell counts. The repertoire was sequenced with immunoSEQ multiplex PCR; TCRdb's copy has only in-frame clones and lacks some. V and J calls and clone size follow that table, whereas D and trimming were derived from the DNA. The table has around 150,000 clones, 60% to 85% seen once. CDR3 length: 15 residues. Looked up from germline, CDR1 is MNHEY and CDR2 is SVGAGI. V shed 0 bases and J shed 0 bases, with 5 bases lying between them. The sample was peripheral blood. This TCR derives from a man aged 55 to 70 with acute or convalescent COVID-19. The rearrangement uses TRBV6-5 and TRBJ1-4; maybe TRBD1 (5 bases). As DNA, the CDR3 is TGTGCCAGCAGTTACTCAGGGGCAACTAATGAAAAACTGTTTTTT. This codes for CASSYSGATNEKLFF.